The T cell receptor (beta chain) described here comes from a study of blood T cell repertoires in COVID-19. Study-wide context: There were acute and convalescent COVID-19 samples, and they came from the United States, Italy and Spain.

Original data processing: By means of reference gene primer amplification, nucleated cell counts were estimated. The method was immunoSEQ multiplex PCR; TCRdb's version includes in-frame clones alone and lacks a portion of them. V and J calls and clone size come straight from that table; D and trimming were deduced from the DNA. The data hold roughly 240,000 clones, with approximately 86% observed a single time. This CDR3 is built from 13 residues. The J segment lost 8 bases and the V segment lost 6 bases, leaving 2 bases of the junction unmatched. Germline V gene data show CDR1 as SEHNR and CDR2 as FQNEAQ (reference sequence). In this sample, this clone turned up a few times.

This receptor was obtained from a woman aged 25-40 years who had recovered from COVID-19. The chain links TRBV7-9 to TRBJ2-2, with 11 bases fitting TRBD2. The material sequenced was peripheral blood. CDR3 DNA: TGTGCCAGCAGGGGACTAGCGGTAGGGGAGCTGTTTTTT. Residues: CASRGLAVGELFF.